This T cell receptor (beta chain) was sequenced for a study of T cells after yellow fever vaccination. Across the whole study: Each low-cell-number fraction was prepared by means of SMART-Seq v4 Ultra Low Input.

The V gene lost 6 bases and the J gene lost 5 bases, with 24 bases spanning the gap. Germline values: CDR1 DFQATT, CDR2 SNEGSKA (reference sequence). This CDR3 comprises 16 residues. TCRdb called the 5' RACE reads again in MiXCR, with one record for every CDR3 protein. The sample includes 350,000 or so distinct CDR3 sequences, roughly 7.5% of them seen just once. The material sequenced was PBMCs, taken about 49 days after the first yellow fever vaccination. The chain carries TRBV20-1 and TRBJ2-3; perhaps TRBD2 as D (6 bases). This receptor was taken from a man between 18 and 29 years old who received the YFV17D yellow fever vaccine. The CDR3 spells CSAKYRDSLRLDTQYF. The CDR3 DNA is TGCAGTGCAAAATATCGGGACTCCTTGAGGTTAGATACGCAGTATTTT.